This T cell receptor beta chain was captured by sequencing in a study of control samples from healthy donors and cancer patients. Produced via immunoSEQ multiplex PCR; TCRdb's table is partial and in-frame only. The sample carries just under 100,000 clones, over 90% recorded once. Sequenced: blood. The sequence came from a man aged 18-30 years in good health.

The CDR3 is CASRGRAKGYTF. In DNA, the CDR3 is TGTGCCAGCAGGGGCAGGGCGAAGGGCTACACCTTC. The rearrangement links TRBV2 to TRBJ1-2, with D possibly matching TRBD1 (5 bases). The germline V and J ends were trimmed by 6 bases and 8 bases, with 13 bases remaining between them. In germline, CDR1 is SNHLY, CDR2 FYNNEI. CDR3 length: 12 residues.